This paragraph covers one TCR beta chain sequence. The antigen remains unidentified. The sample originates from a study of siplizumab effects on memory and regulatory T cells. Study-level results: With siplizumab, mappable alloreactive CD4+ clones averaged roughly 65% Treg-derived, versus less than 35% in controls.

This table comes from immunoSEQ multiplex PCR, and its TCRdb copy is limited to in-frame clones, with some not included. The profile shows some 120,000 clones, around 94% of them singletons. This TCR derives from a human donor in good health. The material sequenced was non-Treg CD4+ T cells sorted from blood.

The chain's CDR3 is CASSRDGQLNQPQHF. In DNA form, the CDR3 reads TGTGCCAGCAGCAGAGACGGCCAGCTCAATCAGCCCCAGCATTTT. V gene TRBV9 combines with J gene TRBJ1-5; D is uncertain. The V gene's germline CDR1 is SGDLS and CDR2 YYNGEE. Trimming shortened V by 4 bases and J by 3 bases, and 14 bases separated the two germline ends. This CDR3 contains 15 residues.